This entry describes one TCR beta chain. Its specific antigen is unknown. No much larger clone exists at a distance of one base, and base qualities are not known. Synthetic TCR analog templates were spiked into each PCR so that absolute template abundance could be estimated from read counts. The immunoSEQ assay was used to amplify TCRbeta CDR3 regions from genomic DNA with bias-controlled V and J gene primers. Rearranged TCRbeta segments were sequenced at approximately 20X coverage. As for the authors' bioinformatics: Sequencing errors were corrected by clustering and CDR3s were annotated against IMGT to assign V, D and J genes. Downstream analyses used only productive TCRbeta rearrangements, leaving out any out-of-frame or stop-codon sequences. To compute clonality, Shannon entropy was normalized by the log of the number of unique productive sequences and then subtracted from one. Clones differing between time points or between blood and tumor were identified using Fisher's exact test with Benjamini-Hochberg correction, with an adjusted p below 0.01 applied as the threshold. Drawn from immuneACCESS, this table holds only the in-frame rearrangements with V and J called that TCRdb kept. Clones are partly lost; checked studies trace under half to an unresolved V gene and leave the rest unexplained. V and J calls and clone size are copied from that table; D and trimming were computed from the DNA. The table for this sample lists 70,000 to 75,000 clones; around 90% of them were counted only once. Of the sample, 4.5% falls within the top ten clones.

Interpreted using the paper, the time point label stands for: pretreatment peripheral blood. The cohort included 29 patients with locally advanced or metastatic urothelial carcinoma who were treated at Memorial Sloan Kettering on a trial protocol. Peripheral blood mononuclear cells were collected from each patient pretreatment and during treatment, giving between 1 and 8 total time points per patient. The Qiagen DNeasy Blood extraction kit was used to purify genomic DNA from total PBMCs and tumor samples. Collected pretreatment and during treatment, PBMCs were isolated and stored as previously described. These data belong to a study of PD-L1 blockade in urothelial cancer listed by TCRdb under 2017. At the level of the whole study: Therapy was started at some point between 2014 and 2016 for all patients, and atezolizumab 1,200 mg was administered intravenously every 3 weeks. Pretreatment tumor samples and matched peripheral blood, collected serially before and after atezolizumab treatment, underwent TCR sequencing. Patients had an ECOG performance status of 0 or 1 and had received between 0 and 3 prior chemotherapy regimens. About 85% of the roughly 29 patients were identified as males with urothelial cancer of bladder origin, and a prior smoking history was reported by 18 of 29 patients. Durable clinical benefit was defined as progression-free survival longer than 6 months, and TCR features were also tested against progression-free and overall survival. In the same patients, pretreatment tumors underwent whole exome sequencing and RNA sequencing in addition to TCR sequencing. Blood samples were analyzed at two time points: 3 weeks after treatment start (second dose) and 6 weeks after treatment start. Blood samples yielded a median of around 130,000 T cells and tens of thousands of unique TCRs, with median clonality approximately 0.08. Durable clinical benefit was achieved by nine patients but not by the remaining 20. Over 28 patients had pretreatment blood TCR-seq, roughly 25 had at least one posttreatment blood collection, and roughly 25 had tumor TCR-seq. The study was an exploratory multi-omic analysis of somatic, immune and clinical correlates of response to PD-L1 blockade with atezolizumab in urothelial cancer. Results and caveats for the whole study, not just this receptor: Small sample size (n ≈ 27) and many exploratory analyses mean the results are intended to be hypothesis-generating. At 3 weeks after the start of treatment, tumor-associated TCR clones in peripheral blood had expanded more in patients with durable benefit (n ≈ 20, p = 0.022). A pretreatment peripheral blood TCR clonality below the median was linked to improved progression-free and overall survival.

The germline V gene encodes CDR1 SGHVS and CDR2 FQNEAQ. The CDR3 runs 15 residues from the cysteine to the phenylalanine. Only the CDR3 part of the read is kept: 45 bases, read in frame from the first base. At the junction V is shortened by 5 bases and J by 0 bases; bases outside the gene matches: 5. The sample in question was PBMCs, obtained around atezolizumab (anti-PD-L1) treatment. This receptor was identified in a man in his sixties or seventies with urothelial cancer. The chain joins TRBV7-8 to TRBJ2-7; the central 9 bases match TRBD2. The CDR3 region reads CASSPLAGFSYEQYF. The DNA is TGTGCCAGCAGCCCCCTAGCGGGATTCTCCTACGAGCAGTACTTC.